This T cell receptor beta chain was found in a study of T cell responses to AZD1222 COVID-19 vaccine. Only in-frame clones appear in the TCRdb table, and some are missing; sequencing was by immunoSEQ multiplex PCR. In the table there are over 70,000 clones, about 91% of which are singletons. Study-wide points: Baseline seropositivity characterized only six AZD1222 recipients.

As for this clone: Its antigen is not known.

The CDR3 sequence is 12 residues long. Germline CDR1 SNHLY, CDR2 FYNNEI. Trimming stripped 3 bases from V and 8 bases from J, with 10 bases between. The V and J genes are TRBV2 and TRBJ1-2; D might be TRBD1 (5 bases). This receptor was taken from an adult in good health. Sequencing used peripheral blood, obtained on day 0 of MenACWY control vaccination. CDR3 sequence (DNA): TGTGCCAGCAGTGACGCAGGGTTAGGCTACACCTTC. Protein: CASSDAGLGYTF.